This is a list of T cell receptor beta chains from one sample in a study of T cell changes during pregnancy in multiple sclerosis. Libraries were prepared by immunoSEQ multiplex PCR; TCRdb keeps only in-frame clonotypes and omits some of them. Of roughly 89,000 clones listed, over 85% are singletons. Specimen: peripheral blood, collected after pregnancy. The receptors originated from a female donor in good health, enrolled as a control in a pregnancy study. The CDR3 runs from the conserved cysteine through the conserved F or W. A D gene is named only where the DNA matches it firmly. For some rows the clone size is stated as once, few or many, or as a class when expanded; others skip it.

V	size	D	CDR3
TRBV11-2	NA	TRBD1	CASSYPGQGKYEQFF
TRBV28	NA	TRBD2	CASSLPTSGSWSQGGTGELFF
TRBV7-9	NA	TRBD1	CASSLPTNRQGKFF
TRBV7-2	NA	NA	CASSFQGGETQYF
TRBV27	NA	TRBD1	CASSLQGERSEAFF
TRBV10-3	NA	TRBD1	CAISAGTAYGYTF
TRBV11-2	once	NA	CASTSLGSGGQETQYF
TRBV11-2	NA	TRBD2	CASSLAVGGETQYF
TRBV4-2	NA	NA	CASSQDRAEGHYGYTF
TRBV7-9	NA	NA	CASSNQAQKRADEAFF
TRBV11-2	NA	NA	CASSLGRAKAYNEQFF
TRBV28	NA	NA	CASSSRQELLHLNTEAFF
TRBV6-1	once	TRBD2	CASRGAGVGTYEQYF
TRBV18	NA	NA	CASSLGGSGANVLTF
TRBV19	NA	NA	CASSSPGPSNTGELFF
TRBV19	NA	NA	CASSAHGGDTEAFF
TRBV15	NA	NA	CATSRGTSRNQPQHF
TRBV6-6	NA	TRBD1	CASVWRTGDTEAFF
TRBV5-4	NA	TRBD1	CASSSGTGEQYF
TRBV20-1	NA	NA	CSARTAHEQYF
TRBV4-1	NA	TRBD1	CASSQEDRRGQPQHF
TRBV5-1	NA	TRBD2	CASSLGSGAGGPGDTQYF
TRBV4-1	NA	NA	CASSQLADSYYEQYF
TRBV2	NA	NA	CASSYTENYTF
TRBV7-9	NA	TRBD2	CASSPRGEQYF
TRBV7-2	NA	TRBD2	CASSLGSAGREQYF
TRBV10-3	NA	NA	CAISGSRGGDEKLFF
TRBV28	NA	NA	CASTNSTGLTGYTF
TRBV7-8	NA	TRBD2	CASSYTTSGAPPGEQYF
TRBV28	NA	TRBD2	CASGPLAGGNNEQYF
TRBV11-2	NA	TRBD2	CASSLDRVAGGFYNEQFF
TRBV11-3	NA	NA	CASSLGRDDRETQYF
TRBV9	once	NA	CASSVGGSGQETQYF
TRBV10-3	NA	NA	CAAGGSADTQYF
TRBV5-1	NA	TRBD1	CASSSTGVPEAFF
TRBV5-5	NA	NA	CASSLVWGSGNEQFF
TRBV6-5	NA	NA	CASIRGHGGEAFF